This entry lists 18 T cell receptor beta chains sequenced from one sample in a study of T cell responses to AZD1222 COVID-19 vaccine. Only in-frame clones appear in the TCRdb table, and some are missing; sequencing was by immunoSEQ multiplex PCR. The top ten clones hold about 1.1% of a sample with under 150,000 clones, roughly 89% of them seen once. This sample comprised peripheral blood, obtained 28 days after the second AZD1222 dose. These receptors were taken from an adult who received the AZD1222 COVID-19 vaccine.

This clone was seen only once. The CDR3 reads CASSAFMNTEAFF. CDR3 in DNA: TGTGCCAGCAGCGCCTTCATGAACACTGAAGCTTTCTTT. The V call is TRBV9, the J call TRBJ1-1; D is unclear. Germline V gene lookup returns CDR1 SGDLS and CDR2 YYNGEE. The CDR3 is made up of 13 amino acids. Deletions cut 3 bases from V and 0 bases from J, with 6 bases between.

This clone was seen a handful of times. The chain has TRBV27 and TRBJ1-6; 8 positions agree with TRBD1. CDR1 and CDR2 (germline): MNHEY, SMNVEV (reference sequence). V dropped 1 base and J dropped 9; count of bases not matched to a gene: 17. This CDR3 has 19 amino acids. The CDR3 sequence is CASSLFNPSGQGPGSPLHF. CDR3 sequence (DNA): TGTGCCAGCAGTTTATTTAACCCCTCAGGACAGGGTCCTGGTTCACCCCTCCACTTT.

The CDR3 loop is CASSPPSGRGNSPLHF. The DNA for the CDR3 is TGTGCCAGTAGCCCCCCCTCCGGTCGCGGAAATTCACCCCTCCACTTT. The chain carries TRBV19 and TRBJ1-6; D unresolved. The V end lost 6 bases, the J end lost 7 bases, and 19 bases lay between the germline ends. This CDR3 region has 16 residues. CDR1 is LNHDA and CDR2 is SQIVND in the germline V gene (reference sequence).

This sequence joins TRBV9 and TRBJ2-5, with 10 nucleotides matching TRBD2. Trimming cost V 4 bases and J 5 bases; bases outside gene matches: 8. This CDR3 is 15 amino acids long. Per the germline V gene, CDR1 is SGDLS and CDR2 is YYNGEE. Here the CDR3 reads CASSSQRGGGETQYF. The CDR3, as DNA: TGTGCCAGCAGCTCTCAGCGGGGGGGCGGTGAGACCCAGTACTTC. The whole variable domain, remainder taken from reference TRBV9 and TRBJ2-5, is DSGVTQTPKHLITATGQRVTLRCSPRSGDLSVYWYQQSLDQGLQFLIQYYNGEERAKGNILERFSAQQFPDLHSELNLSSLELGDSALYFCASSSQRGGGETQYFGPGTRLLVL.

The CDR3 nucleotides read TGTGCCAGCAGCGCCACAGGGGGCAGGGAGACCCAGTACTTC. Translating gives CASSATGGRETQYF. The V gene is TRBV6-5, the J gene TRBJ2-5; 9 nucleotides line up with TRBD1. V lost 6 bases, J lost 5 bases, and 7 bases stayed unmatched. The CDR3 contains 14 residues. Looked up from germline, CDR1 is MNHEY and CDR2 is SVGAGI.

The rearrangement uses TRBV27 and TRBJ1-5; no clear D. The CDR3 length is 14 residues. The V and J ends lost 6 bases and 6 bases respectively, with 15 bases between them. Germline CDR1 is MNHEY and CDR2 is SMNVEV (reference sequence). CDR3 sequence (DNA): TGTGCCAGCAGGTACGGGGATAATCCTCAGCCCCAGCATTTT. Translation: CASRYGDNPQPQHF.

The count of this clone is one. The chain combines TRBV7-6 with TRBJ2-1, with 7 bases that match TRBD2. Germline CDR1 is SGHVS and CDR2 is FNYEAQ. V gave up 5 bases and J gave up 7 bases; unmatched junction bases: 11. This CDR3 has 15 amino acids. CDR3 DNA: TGTGCCAGCAGCCCAGGGAGCGGGACGTGGAATGAGCAGTTCTTC. Protein: CASSPGSGTWNEQFF.

The chain recombines TRBV4-3 with TRBJ2-1, with a tentative D call TRBD2 (6 bases). The CDR3 totals 14 residues. Trimming cost V 0 bases and J 9 bases, with 12 bases left between them. Germline assignment: CDR1 LGHNA and CDR2 YSLEER. The CDR3 DNA follows: TGCGCCAGCAGCCAAGATTGGAGGGTGGGTGAGCAGTTCTTC. Encoded protein: CASSQDWRVGEQFF.

The chain is built from TRBV14 and TRBJ2-1; D gene uncertain. Germline V gene data show CDR1 as SGHDN and CDR2 as FVKESK. V gave up 0 bases and J gave up 4 bases, with 7 bases separating them. The CDR3 covers 14 residues. CDR3 nucleotides: TGTGCCAGCAGCCAAGAATCGGGTTACAATGAGCAGTTCTTC. Translating it yields CASSQESGYNEQFF.

The rearrangement links TRBV15 to TRBJ1-4; tentatively, D is TRBD1 (5 bases). The CDR3 covers 15 residues. The germline CDR1 and CDR2 sequences are LNHNV and YYDKDF (reference sequence). V was shortened by 0 bases and J by 4 bases, with 9 bases between the two germline ends. The CDR3 DNA follows: TGTGCCACCAGCAGAGATAGGGGCGTTAATGAAAAACTGTTTTTT. Protein: CATSRDRGVNEKLFF.

The chain recombines TRBV7-9 with TRBJ1-2, with D perhaps TRBD1 (5 bases). The V gene's germline CDR1 is SEHNR and CDR2 FQNEAQ (reference sequence). The V end was cut by 1 base, the J end by 8 bases, with 17 bases between. This CDR3 comprises 15 residues. CDR3 loop: CASSLGGEGRGGYTF. CDR3 nucleotide sequence: TGTGCCAGCAGCTTAGGTGGTGAGGGACGGGGAGGCTACACCTTC.

This rearrangement joins TRBV6-5 to TRBJ1-4, with TRBD1 as a possible D gene (6 bases). V lost 1 base, J lost 3 bases, and 12 bases lay in between. The germline gives CDR1 MNHEY, CDR2 SVGAGI. The CDR3 totals 16 residues. CDR3 nucleotides: TGTGCCAGCAGTTACTTTTCGACAGGACCTAATGAAAAACTGTTTTTT. Translated, it gives CASSYFSTGPNEKLFF.

The sample holds one count of this clone. J is TRBJ1-1 and V is TRBV7-8, with 7 bases identical to TRBD1. V lost 5 bases and J lost 3; bases outside the gene matches: 9. Per germline, CDR1 SGHVS and CDR2 FQNEAQ. This CDR3 spans 15 amino acids. The CDR3 DNA reads TGTGCCAGCAGCCCAGACAGGGCATCAGACACTGAAGCTTTCTTT. It specifies CASSPDRASDTEAFF.

This chain links TRBV7-2 with TRBJ2-7; D possibly matches TRBD1 or TRBD2 (5 bases each). The V end was cut by 5 bases, the J end by 0 bases, with 17 bases between. CDR1 and CDR2 (germline): SGHTA, FQGNSA. The length of the CDR3 is 16 residues. The CDR3 DNA follows: TGTGCCAGCAGCCCCCCGGGGCAAACTCCCTCCTACGAGCAGTACTTC. Translated: CASSPPGQTPSYEQYF.

The chain has TRBV11-2 and TRBJ2-3; D is possibly TRBD2 (7 bases). Germline CDR1 and CDR2: SGHAT and FQNNGV. Trimming cost V 2 bases and J 4 bases, with 13 bases left between them. The CDR3 totals 15 residues. The CDR3 sequence: CASSLLGGGPDTQYF. The CDR3 DNA is TGTGCCAGCAGCTTATTGGGGGGGGGCCCAGATACGCAGTATTTT.

The chain combines TRBV7-2 with TRBJ2-3; no reliable D call. With 6 bases removed from V and 6 bases from J, the gap between germline ends came to 13 bases. The CDR3 is 13 amino acids. Looked up from germline, CDR1 is SGHTA and CDR2 is FQGNSA. CDR3: CASRLPREDTQYF. CDR3 nucleotide sequence: TGTGCCAGCAGGCTCCCTCGCGAGGATACGCAGTATTTT. Combining the CDR3 with reference TRBV7-2 and TRBJ2-3 gives the whole variable domain GAGVSQSPSNKVTEKGKDVELRCDPISGHTALYWYRQSLGQGLEFLIYFQGNSAPDKSGLPSDRFSAERTGGSVSTLTIQRTQQEDSAVYLCASRLPREDTQYFGPGTRLTVL.

The chain has TRBV6-2 or TRBV6-3 and TRBJ2-5; 14 positions match TRBD2. Germline-derived CDR1 and CDR2 are MNHEY and SVGEGT. Losses at the gene ends were 4 bases for V and 5 bases for J; bases not matched to a gene: 3. The CDR3 totals 15 residues. CDR3 nucleotide sequence: TGTGCCAGCAGTTTGACTAGCGGGGGGGCGGAGACCCAGTACTTC. This encodes CASSLTSGGAETQYF.

V is TRBV29-1 and J is TRBJ1-4; D remains ambiguous. Trimming took off 0 bases at V and 6 bases at J, with 2 bases between the two ends. This CDR3 comprises 11 residues. Germline values: CDR1 SQVTM, CDR2 ANQGSEA. The CDR3 coding sequence is TGCAGCGTTGAAGATCATGAAAAACTGTTTTTT. This codes for CSVEDHEKLFF.